The T cell receptor beta chain described here comes from a study of blood T cell repertoires in COVID-19. Study-level information: COVID-19 samples collected from the United States, Italy and Spain covered acute and convalescent phases. T cells, B-cell-depleted T cells, or PBMCs supplied cDNA or gDNA.

This CDR3 comprises 16 residues. CDR1 is SGHAT, CDR2 FQDESV, per germline (reference sequence). The junction had 9 bases not matched to a gene; V was cut back by 4 bases and J by 5 bases. This clone has a single count. In the original workflow: By means of reference gene primer amplification, nucleated cell counts were estimated. The assay was immunoSEQ multiplex PCR, and TCRdb's table has in-frame clones only and misses some. For V, J and clone size, that table is used; D and trimming come from the DNA. The table lists 380,000 or so clones, about 90% of them singletons. The sequence was obtained from a middle-aged man with acute or convalescent COVID-19. The sample comprised peripheral blood. The genes are TRBV11-1 and TRBJ2-5; 11 bases are a match to TRBD2. As DNA, the CDR3 is TGTGCCAGCAGCTCGACCTCACTAGCGGGGGACGAGACCCAGTACTTC. It is translated as CASSSTSLAGDETQYF.